A single sample is the source of the 20 T cell receptor beta chains below, sequenced in a study of T cell changes during pregnancy in multiple sclerosis. Sequenced by immunoSEQ multiplex PCR; TCRdb stores in-frame clones only, minus some. The table has around 71,000 clones, more than 80% seen once. The source material was peripheral blood, sampled in the third trimester of pregnancy. Source of these receptors: a female donor with multiple sclerosis, enrolled in a pregnancy study.

The rearrangement links TRBV6-1 to TRBJ1-1; TRBD1 aligns across 8 bases. The V gene end was trimmed by 3 bases and the J gene end by 6 bases; junction bases not matched to a gene: 9. The germline V gene encodes CDR1 MNHNS and CDR2 SASEGT. The CDR3 sequence is 15 residues long. CDR3 DNA sequence: TGTGCCAGCAGTGATGATTACAGGGGGTTGGCTGAAGCTTTCTTT. Its translation: CASSDDYRGLAEAFF.

The CDR3 nucleotides are TGTGCCAGCAGTTACCGGGGGACAGGGATTTACGAGCAGTACTTC. Translated, it gives CASSYRGTGIYEQYF. The gene calls are TRBV6-5 and TRBJ2-7; 9 nucleotides agree with TRBD1. Unmatched junction bases numbered 6, after V lost 2 bases and J lost 4 bases. This CDR3 spans 15 amino acids. Germline V lookup: CDR1 MNHEY, CDR2 SVGAGI.

This clone was detected once. J is TRBJ2-1 and V is TRBV7-3, with TRBD2 matching over 8 bases. The V gene's germline CDR1 is SGHTA and CDR2 FQGTGA. There are 14 residues in the CDR3. V lost 5 bases and J lost 7; bases outside the gene matches: 7. The CDR3 is CASSLAGGGNEQFF. The CDR3 DNA reads as TGTGCCAGCAGCCTAGCGGGTGGGGGAAATGAGCAGTTCTTC. The whole variable domain, filled in from reference TRBV7-3 and TRBJ2-1, reads GAGVSQTPSNKVTEKGKYVELRCDPISGHTALYWYRQSLGQGPEFLIYFQGTGAADDSGLPNDRFFAVRPEGSVSTLKIQRTERGDSAVYLCASSLAGGGNEQFFGPGTRLTVL.

CDR3 DNA sequence: TGCGCCAGCCGAGTCACAAAGCGGCAGTTCTTC. Protein sequence: CASRVTKRQFF. V usage is TRBV5-1 and J usage is TRBJ2-1; D is unresolved. The CDR3 extends over 11 amino acids. CDR1 and CDR2 (germline): SGHRS, YFSETQ. Trimming took 7 bases from V and 12 from J, leaving 14 bases between them.

The chain couples TRBV18 to TRBJ2-1; 14 bases agree with TRBD2. Per germline, CDR1 KGHSH and CDR2 LQKENI. The ends lost 4 bases at V and 4 bases at J; junction bases unmatched: 3. The CDR3 has 16 amino acids. The CDR3 DNA reads TGTGCCAGCTCACGACTAGCGGGAGGGGTATACAATGAGCAGTTCTTC. Translating gives CASSRLAGGVYNEQFF.

V gene TRBV7-9 combines with J gene TRBJ2-7, with 8 bases identical to TRBD1. V shed 6 bases, J shed 2 bases, and the junction held 3 bases outside the gene matches. Germline V CDR1 and CDR2: SEHNR, FQNEAQ (reference sequence). The CDR3 sequence is 13 residues long. As DNA, the CDR3 is TGTGCCAGCAGGAGGACAGGGACCTACGAGCAGTACTTC. Residues: CASRRTGTYEQYF.

This clone was recorded only once. The rearrangement uses TRBV5-1 and TRBJ2-1; 10 bases agree with TRBD1. Germline V gene data show CDR1 as SGHRS and CDR2 as YFSETQ. The CDR3 sequence is 13 residues long. V was clipped by 4 bases and J by 8 bases; unmatched bases: 3. This CDR3 is CASSRDRGDEQFF. The CDR3 DNA sequence: TGCGCCAGCAGCCGGGACAGGGGAGATGAGCAGTTCTTC.

In this sample, this clone turned up a few times. The sample carries other DNA sequences with the same CDR3. CDR3 residues: CASSRTSGTYEQYF. The CDR3 DNA follows: TGTGCCAGCAGCCGGACTAGCGGTACCTACGAGCAGTACTTC. The V call is TRBV7-2, the J call TRBJ2-7, with 10 bases aligning to TRBD2. CDR3 length: 14 amino acids. Germline V gene lookup returns CDR1 SGHTA and CDR2 FQGNSA. The trim removed 5 bases at V and 2 bases at J, leaving 3 bases unmatched.

This clone was observed once. This chain uses TRBV6-5 with TRBJ1-1; no reliable D call. CDR3 length equals 14 residues. Per the germline V gene, CDR1 is MNHEY and CDR2 is SVGAGI. The ends were cut back, 0 bases at V and 0 bases at J, with 5 bases in the middle. The CDR3: CASSYSAVNTEAFF. Written as DNA, the CDR3 is TGTGCCAGCAGTTACTCGGCGGTGAACACTGAAGCTTTCTTT.

V usage is TRBV19 and J usage is TRBJ2-2, with TRBD2 as a possible D gene (5 bases). This CDR3 spans 13 amino acids. CDR1 is LNHDA, CDR2 SQIVND, per germline (reference sequence). The V and J ends lost 7 bases and 4 bases respectively, with 10 bases between them. CDR3 loop: CASTERSTGELFF. The CDR3 DNA reads TGTGCCAGTACCGAGCGGAGCACCGGGGAGCTGTTTTTT.

This clone has only a few counts. The chain carries TRBV30 and TRBJ2-7, with 7 bases lining up with TRBD1. J was trimmed by 4 bases and V by 5 bases; bases with no gene match: 5. This CDR3 contains 12 residues. Germline loops: CDR1 GTSNPN, CDR2 SVGIG (reference sequence). CDR3 bases: TGTGCCTGGGCTGCGACAGGGTACGAGCAGTACTTC. Translated, it gives CAWAATGYEQYF.

This chain connects TRBV6-6 to TRBJ1-1; D unresolved. Germline V gene data show CDR1 as MNHNY and CDR2 as SVGAGI (reference sequence). V lost 7 bases, J lost 4 bases, and 19 bases lay in between. CDR3 size: 15 residues. CDR3 residues: CASTHGRSAGTEAFF. Written as DNA, the CDR3 is TGTGCCAGCACCCACGGGCGTTCGGCGGGCACTGAAGCTTTCTTT.

The chain carries TRBV4-2 and TRBJ2-7; D might be TRBD2 (6 bases). The length of the CDR3 is 15 residues. V was clipped by 0 bases and J by 3 bases, with 12 bases between them. Germline values: CDR1 LGHNA, CDR2 YNFKEQ. CDR3 DNA: TGTGCCAGCAGCCAAGAGAGGCTAGCGTTCTACGAGCAGTACTTC. Its protein is CASSQERLAFYEQYF.

This clone was seen more than once but under ten times. The chain recombines TRBV29-1 with TRBJ1-1; TRBD1 is a possible D gene (6 bases). Per germline, CDR1 SQVTM and CDR2 ANQGSEA. Trimming took 6 bases from V and 7 from J, leaving 18 bases between them. This CDR3 is 13 amino acids long. CDR3 amino acids: CSVNGQPVDEAFF. The CDR3 DNA sequence: TGCAGCGTAAACGGACAGCCCGTCGATGAAGCTTTCTTT.

V gene TRBV6-5 combines with J gene TRBJ2-1, with 9 positions matching TRBD2. In germline, CDR1 is MNHEY, CDR2 SVGAGI. The CDR3 is 15 residues long. Trimming cost V 8 bases and J 3 bases; bases outside gene matches: 8. Here the CDR3 reads CASQTGTSRYNEQFF. The CDR3 DNA follows: TGTGCCAGCCAGACCGGGACTAGCCGCTACAATGAGCAGTTCTTC.

This clone has ten or more counts. The CDR3 DNA sequence: TGCGCCAGCAGCTTGGTGGACAGGGACTATGAGCAGTTCTTC. The encoded protein is CASSLVDRDYEQFF. This chain links TRBV5-1 with TRBJ2-1, with 8 bases matching TRBD1. Germline CDR1 is SGHRS and CDR2 is YFSETQ. Trimming cost V 0 bases and J 8 bases; bases outside gene matches: 4. The CDR3 spans 14 residues.

This clone was seen only once. This rearrangement joins TRBV9 to TRBJ1-2; unclear D gene. V shed 0 bases and J shed 7 bases, with 10 bases lying between them. The germline V gene encodes CDR1 SGDLS and CDR2 YYNGEE. This CDR3 has 13 residues. The CDR3 DNA reads TGTGCCAGCAGCGTAGACGGGGAAGGTGGCTACACCTTC. It specifies CASSVDGEGGYTF.

The table lists this clone with a count of one. The CDR3 sequence is CASSQRDYRNRELFF. CDR3 DNA: TGCGCCAGCAGCCAACGGGACTACCGGAACCGGGAGCTGTTTTTT. The rearrangement links TRBV4-1 to TRBJ2-2; 7 nucleotides match TRBD2. Losses at the gene ends were 2 bases for V and 9 bases for J; bases not matched to a gene: 9. The CDR3 spans 15 residues. CDR1 and CDR2 from the germline V gene are MGHRA and YSYEKL.

This chain joins TRBV14 and TRBJ1-2; no reliable D call. The germline V and J ends were trimmed by 0 bases and 5 bases, with 4 bases remaining between them. There are 12 residues in the CDR3. Looked up from germline, CDR1 is SGHDN and CDR2 is FVKESK. CDR3 DNA sequence: TGTGCCAGCAGCCAAGACGGGTATGGCTACACCTTC. Residues: CASSQDGYGYTF.

This chain connects TRBV5-1 to TRBJ2-1; 9 bases match TRBD2. In germline, CDR1 is SGHRS, CDR2 YFSETQ. This CDR3 region has 19 residues. V gave up 3 bases and J gave up 0 bases; unmatched junction bases: 13. CDR3 residues: CASSSGPRLAVSSYNEQFF. DNA of the CDR3: TGCGCCAGCAGCTCTGGACCCAGACTAGCGGTCAGCTCCTACAATGAGCAGTTCTTC.